This is a list of T cell receptor beta chains from one sample in a study of T cell responses to AZD1222 COVID-19 vaccine. Produced via immunoSEQ multiplex PCR; TCRdb's table is partial and in-frame only. Among 84,000 or so clones, 90% were seen once, and the ten largest hold around 3%. The starting material was peripheral blood, obtained on day 0 of AZD1222 vaccination. These receptors were obtained from an adult in good health. CDR3s leave out the opening cysteine and the closing phenylalanine or tryptophan.

J gene | V gene | CDR3 protein
TRBJ2-6 | TRBV28 | ASNQRAGANVLT
TRBJ1-2 | TRBV30 | AWSNGALGYT
TRBJ1-2 | TRBV5-1 | ASSKDRGSNYGYT
TRBJ1-2 | TRBV28 | ASSLAHSASDGYGYT
TRBJ2-3 | TRBV3-1/TRBV3-2 | ASSQVLAGGGTQY
TRBJ2-7 | TRBV7-9 | ASTQGQVYEQY
TRBJ2-3 | TRBV7-9 | ASSLVRGQSTDTQY
TRBJ2-1 | TRBV6-5 | ASSPTGQGYNEQF
TRBJ1-5 | TRBV6-1 | ASSEARTSNQPQH
TRBJ1-1 | TRBV27 | ASSLTANTEAF
TRBJ2-7 | TRBV7-9 | ASSLVSQGYYEQY
TRBJ2-5 | TRBV19 | ATSSVSQETQY
TRBJ2-7 | TRBV11-3 | ASSLWGAEQY
TRBJ2-6 | TRBV5-8 | ASSLGGMQSGANVLT
TRBJ1-1 | TRBV27 | ASSRQGYTEAF
TRBJ2-1 | TRBV5-1 | ASSLVIGSSYNEQF
TRBJ1-3 | TRBV5-1 | ASSPGTAGNTIY
TRBJ1-2 | TRBV6-1 | ASSEVAGVGYGYT
TRBJ1-4 | TRBV11-2 | ASSFSGSDEKLF
TRBJ2-7 | TRBV27 | ASTSPDLGYEQY
TRBJ1-2 | TRBV24-1 | ATSDRTAGYT
TRBJ2-7 | TRBV7-7 | ASINPMGQGSSYEQY
TRBJ2-1 | TRBV7-3 | ASSSTPDGLNEQF
TRBJ2-1 | TRBV28 | ASSTTPGAGGNNEQF
TRBJ1-1 | TRBV18 | ASSRAPNTEAF
TRBJ1-6 | TRBV5-1 | ASSLGSTVNSPLH
TRBJ2-2 | TRBV24-1 | ATSDLAGSLNTGELF
TRBJ2-3 | TRBV28 | ASSQIRNTQY
TRBJ1-2 | TRBV10-2 | ASSEKQTAGRGYT
TRBJ2-1 | TRBV9 | ASGPRGTYNEQF
TRBJ2-7 | TRBV11-3 | ASSRGAEYEQY
TRBJ1-1 | TRBV27 | ASSFVGSDTEAF
TRBJ2-6 | TRBV9 | ASSVSTAGANVLT
TRBJ2-7 | TRBV27 | ASSFSGVNGEQY
TRBJ1-3 | TRBV6-5 | ASRGQVGNTIY
TRBJ1-1 | TRBV18 | ASSPIDVRRTEAF
TRBJ2-3 | TRBV19 | ASSARDRAWTDTQY
TRBJ2-7 | TRBV19 | ASSIGPGYEQY
TRBJ2-5 | TRBV14 | ASSQTGNLGTQY
TRBJ1-4 | TRBV9 | ASSALTDGEKLF
TRBJ2-7 | TRBV7-9 | ASSPAVGTYEQY
TRBJ2-2 | TRBV27 | ASSSGGHLTGELF
TRBJ1-1 | TRBV29-1 | SVSYRLNTEAF